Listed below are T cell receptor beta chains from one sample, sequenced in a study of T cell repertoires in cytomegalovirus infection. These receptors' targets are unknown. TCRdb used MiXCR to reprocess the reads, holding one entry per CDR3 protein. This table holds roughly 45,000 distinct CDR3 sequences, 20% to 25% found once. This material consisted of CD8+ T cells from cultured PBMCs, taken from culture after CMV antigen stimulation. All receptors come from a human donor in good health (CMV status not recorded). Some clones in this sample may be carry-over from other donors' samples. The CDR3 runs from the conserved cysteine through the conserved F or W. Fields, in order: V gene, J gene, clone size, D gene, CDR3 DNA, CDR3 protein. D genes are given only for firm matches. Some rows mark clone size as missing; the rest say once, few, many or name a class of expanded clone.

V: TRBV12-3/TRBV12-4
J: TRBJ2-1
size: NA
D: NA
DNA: TGTGCCAGCAGTTTAGGAGTCGGCGATGAGCAGTTCTTC
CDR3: CASSLGVGDEQFF

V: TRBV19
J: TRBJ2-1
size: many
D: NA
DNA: TGTGCCAGTAGTACCTACAGTGACAATGAGCAGTTCTTC
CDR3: CASSTYSDNEQFF

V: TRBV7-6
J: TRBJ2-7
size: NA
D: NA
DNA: TGTGCCAGCAGCTTAGCGAGCGCTGACTACGAGCAGTACTTC
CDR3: CASSLASADYEQYF

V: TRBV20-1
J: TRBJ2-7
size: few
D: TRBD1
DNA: TGCAGTGCTAGGAGGGGTTCGGAAGGGGGCTTCTACGAGCAGTACTTC
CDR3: CSARRGSEGGFYEQYF

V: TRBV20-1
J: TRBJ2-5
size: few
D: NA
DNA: TGCAGTGCTAGGGGAACTAGCACCGCGACCCAGTACTTC
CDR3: CSARGTSTATQYF

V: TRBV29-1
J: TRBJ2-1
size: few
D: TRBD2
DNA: TGCAGCGTTGAAGACCCCCGCGAGGTTAATAGCGGGAGGTTTTATAATGAGCAGTTCTTC
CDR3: CSVEDPREVNSGRFYNEQFF

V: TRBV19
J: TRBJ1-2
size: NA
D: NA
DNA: TGTGCCAGTAGCCTTGGTGGGGGTGGCTACACCTTC
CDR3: CASSLGGGGYTF

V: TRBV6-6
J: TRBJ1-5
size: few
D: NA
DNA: TGTGCCAGCAGTGTTGGAAGGGAAAATCAGCCCCAGCATTTT
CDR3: CASSVGRENQPQHF

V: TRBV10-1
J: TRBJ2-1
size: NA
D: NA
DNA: TGCGCCAGCAGTGAAGAGGGGATCCCCTCCTACAATGAGCAGTTCTTC
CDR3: CASSEEGIPSYNEQFF

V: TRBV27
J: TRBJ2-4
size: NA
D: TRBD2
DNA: TGTGCCAGCAGTTGGACTAGCGGGGTCAGCATTCAGTACTTC
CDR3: CASSWTSGVSIQYF

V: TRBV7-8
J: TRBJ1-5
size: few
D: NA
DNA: TGTGCCAGCAGCCTAGGGCCTAGCAATCAGCCCCAGCATTTT
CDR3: CASSLGPSNQPQHF

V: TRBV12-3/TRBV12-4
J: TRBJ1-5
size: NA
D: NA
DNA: TGTGCCAGCAGTACAGGTTCAGGCCAGCCCCAGCATTTT
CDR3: CASSTGSGQPQHF

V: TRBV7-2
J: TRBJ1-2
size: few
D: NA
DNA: TGTGCCAGCAGCTGGGGCCAGGGCGGCTATGGCTACACCTTC
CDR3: CASSWGQGGYGYTF

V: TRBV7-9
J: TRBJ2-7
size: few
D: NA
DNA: TGTGCCAGCAGCTTAACCAAATCGACCCTTTCTTCCTACGAGCAGTACTTC
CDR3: CASSLTKSTLSSYEQYF

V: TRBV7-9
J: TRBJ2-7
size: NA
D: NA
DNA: TGTGCCAGCAGCAATGGGGAGTACGAGCAGTACTTC
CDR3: CASSNGEYEQYF

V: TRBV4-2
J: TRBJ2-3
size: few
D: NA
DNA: TGTGCCAGCAGCCAAGAGTTGGAGGGGGGGCCAGATACGCAGTATTTT
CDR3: CASSQELEGGPDTQYF

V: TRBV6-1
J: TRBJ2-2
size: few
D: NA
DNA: TGTGCCAGCAGTGAGGGGGAGACGAACACCGGGGAGCTGTTTTTT
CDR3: CASSEGETNTGELFF

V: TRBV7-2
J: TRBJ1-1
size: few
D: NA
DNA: TGTGCCAGCAGCTTAGTTGCTGGGCCAATGAACACTGAAGCTTTCTTT
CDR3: CASSLVAGPMNTEAFF

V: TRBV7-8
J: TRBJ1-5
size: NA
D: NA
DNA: TGTGCCAGCAGCCCTACAGAGAATCAGCCCCAGCATTTT
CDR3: CASSPTENQPQHF

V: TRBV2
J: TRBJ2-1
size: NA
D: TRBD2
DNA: TGTGCCAGCACGATCGGGACTAGCGGGAGTAATGAGCAGTTCTTC
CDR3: CASTIGTSGSNEQFF

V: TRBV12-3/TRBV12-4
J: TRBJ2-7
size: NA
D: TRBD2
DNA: TGTGCCAGCAACGTAAGCGGGCTAGCGGAGTTCCACGAGCAGTACTTC
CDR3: CASNVSGLAEFHEQYF

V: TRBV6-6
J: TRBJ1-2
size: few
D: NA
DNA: TGTGCCAGCAGTTACAAGGTGGCAGACCCTAACTATGGCTACACCTTC
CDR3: CASSYKVADPNYGYTF

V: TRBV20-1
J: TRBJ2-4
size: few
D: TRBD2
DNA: TGCAGTGCTAGTCCTCTAGCGGGAGAGGACATTCAGTACTTC
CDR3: CSASPLAGEDIQYF

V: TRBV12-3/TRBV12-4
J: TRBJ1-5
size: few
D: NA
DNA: TGTGCCAGCAGTCCCCACCCGGCCCAGCATTTT
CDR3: CASSPHPAQHF

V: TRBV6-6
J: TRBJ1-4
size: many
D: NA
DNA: TGTGCCAGCCGTCTTCCGGGCAGGGGTGAAAAACTGTTTTTT
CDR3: CASRLPGRGEKLFF

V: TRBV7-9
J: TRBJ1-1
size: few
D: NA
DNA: TGTGCCAGCAGCCTGGATTGGGCTGAAGCTTTCTTT
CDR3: CASSLDWAEAFF

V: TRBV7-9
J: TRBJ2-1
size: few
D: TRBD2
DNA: TGTGCCAGCAGCTTCCCCGGGACTAGCGGGAGTTCCTACAATGAGCAGTTCTTC
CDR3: CASSFPGTSGSSYNEQFF

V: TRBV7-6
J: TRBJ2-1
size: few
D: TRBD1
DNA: TGTGCCAGCAGCTTAGCCAACAGTGGGGGACAGGGTGCCAATGAGCAGTTCTTC
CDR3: CASSLANSGGQGANEQFF

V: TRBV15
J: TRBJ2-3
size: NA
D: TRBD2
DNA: TGTGCCACCAGCAGAGAAAGGCGGGGGGGCACAGATACGCAGTATTTT
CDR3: CATSRERRGGTDTQYF

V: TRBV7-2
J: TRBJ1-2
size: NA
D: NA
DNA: TGTGCCAGCAGCTTAAGGACACCCGACTATGGCTACACCTTC
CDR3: CASSLRTPDYGYTF

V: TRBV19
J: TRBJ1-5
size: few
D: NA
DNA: TGTGCCAGTAGTCTCATCAGACAGTATAGCAATCAGCCCCAGCATTTT
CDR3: CASSLIRQYSNQPQHF

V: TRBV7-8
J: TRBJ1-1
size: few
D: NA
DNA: TGTGCCAGCAGCTTAGAGTTTGGTCCTGAAGCTTTCTTT
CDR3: CASSLEFGPEAFF

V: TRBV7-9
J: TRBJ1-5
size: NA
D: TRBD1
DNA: TGTGCCAGCAGCTCCCTCCGGGACAGACACCAGCCCCAGCATTTT
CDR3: CASSSLRDRHQPQHF

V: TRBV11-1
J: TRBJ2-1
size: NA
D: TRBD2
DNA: TGTGCCAGCAGCTTCCCAGCGGGAAGTACCTATGAGCAGTTCTTC
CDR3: CASSFPAGSTYEQFF

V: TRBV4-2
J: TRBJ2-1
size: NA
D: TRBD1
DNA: TGTGCCAGCAGCCAAGACGCACAGACAGGGTTCAATGAGCAGTTCTTC
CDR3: CASSQDAQTGFNEQFF

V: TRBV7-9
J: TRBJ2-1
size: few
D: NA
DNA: TGTGCCAGCAGCTCAGGGGAGGCGGTCTACAATGAGCAGTTCTTC
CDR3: CASSSGEAVYNEQFF

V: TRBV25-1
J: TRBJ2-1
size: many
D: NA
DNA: TGTGCCAGCAGGAGGGGGGCCGATGAGCAGTTCTTC
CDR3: CASRRGADEQFF

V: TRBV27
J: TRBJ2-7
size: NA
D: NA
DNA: TGTGCCAGCAGTTTATCGCTCCCCTACAGGGGGGGATCCTACGAGCAGTACTTC
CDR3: CASSLSLPYRGGSYEQYF

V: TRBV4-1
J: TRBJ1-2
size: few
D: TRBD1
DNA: TGCGCCAGCAGCCCCCGGGACAGCTATGGCTACACCTTC
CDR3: CASSPRDSYGYTF